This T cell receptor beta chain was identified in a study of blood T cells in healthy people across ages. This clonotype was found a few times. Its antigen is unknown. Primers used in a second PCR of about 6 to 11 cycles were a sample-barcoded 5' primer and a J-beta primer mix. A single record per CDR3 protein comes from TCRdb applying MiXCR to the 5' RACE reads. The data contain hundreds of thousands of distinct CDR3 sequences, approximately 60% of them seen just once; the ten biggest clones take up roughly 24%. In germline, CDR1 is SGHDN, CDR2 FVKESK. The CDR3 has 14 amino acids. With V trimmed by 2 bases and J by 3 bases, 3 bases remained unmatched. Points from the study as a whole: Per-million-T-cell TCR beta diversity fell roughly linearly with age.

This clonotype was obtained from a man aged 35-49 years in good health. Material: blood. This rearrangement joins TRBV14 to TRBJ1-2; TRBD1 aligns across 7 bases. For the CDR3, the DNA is TGTGCCAGCAGCCAAACAGGGGAGGACTATGGCTACACCTTC. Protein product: CASSQTGEDYGYTF.